This T cell receptor (beta chain) was observed in a study of Graves' ophthalmopathy and Graves' hyperthyroidism (dated by TCRdb to the late 2010s). Background on the whole study: Peripheral blood was collected at initial diagnosis, before any treatment. The study used signatures of the TCR beta repertoire to tell Graves' ophthalmopathy apart from Graves' hyperthyroidism and to predict which patients would progress to ophthalmopathy. In total, approximately 130 blood samples were TCR-sequenced: some 40 ophthalmopathy, under 85 hyperthyroidism and roughly 17 hyperthyroidism-to-ophthalmopathy patients. To explore V-J signatures distinguishing ophthalmopathy from hyperthyroidism, a discovery set of approximately 100 patients (about 43 ophthalmopathy, around 55 stable hyperthyroidism) was enrolled. The independent validation cohort included 18 to 20 hyperthyroidism patients plus 17 patients who later progressed from hyperthyroidism to ophthalmopathy. In over 5 hyperthyroidism patients, the T-cell repertoires found in thyroid tissue were compared with those found in blood. After sampling, hyperthyroidism patients received methimazole starting at 30 mg daily, and ophthalmopathy patients received high-dose intravenous methylprednisolone.

The ophthalmopathy patients had moderately to severely active disease, with a Clinical Activity Score of 3 or higher, a NOSPECS grade of 4 or higher, and a disease duration of less than 3 months. Anyone with other autoimmune diseases, uncontrolled infections, pregnancy or lactation was excluded from the study. Clinical symptoms, serum thyroxine, TRAb, thyroid ultrasound and orbital computed tomography formed the basis of the diagnosis. PBMCs were isolated from more than 8 ml of fresh peripheral blood by Ficoll-Paque density gradient centrifugation. Total RNA was extracted with Trizol reagent and quality-checked on an Agilent 2100 Bioanalyzer. For repertoire sequencing, the TCR beta CDR3 regions were amplified from RNA transcripts. A first-round RT-PCR used HTBI primers with the Qiagen OneStep RT-PCR kit, followed by a second-round multiplex PCR, size selection and purification. The libraries underwent paired-end sequencing with 100 bp reads on an Illumina HiSeq2000. The source study handled its data this way. SOAPnuke was used for read processing, and reads with adapters, uncalled bases, a mean Phred below 15, or no exact constant-primer or identifier match were discarded. COPE v1.2.5 was used to merge high-quality paired reads. Unique nucleotide sequences were defined as clonotypes and aligned to IMGT TRB V, D and J references using MiTCR v1.1. Analysis was restricted to V-J combinations with a frequency above 0.0001, which covered 98% to 99.2% of repertoires. For each V-J combination, a TCR clonal expansion and chaos score was defined as F50 clonal expansion divided by the chaos observed in the TCRdist matrix. Features were reduced by Welch's t-statistics and random forest to over 10 V-J combinations, which fed a naive Bayes classifier. The similarity between thyroid and blood repertoires was quantified using the Morisita-Horn index. Clones were called with MiXCR by TCRdb after fastp trimmed the public reads at Q25, and only in-frame beta chains were retained. Each entry merges the rows of one CDR3 protein and shows their most common DNA and genes. V and J calls and clone size were set by TCRdb, not the authors. The sample table holds approximately 700,000 distinct CDR3 sequences, of which about two fifths were seen once. The ten largest clones add up to more than 2.5% of the sample.

Points the paper makes about the study in general: No statistical method was used to predetermine the sample size, and group allocation was not hidden from the investigators. Ophthalmopathy was separated from stable hyperthyroidism by the 13-signature model with about 88% sensitivity and 81% to 84% specificity in cross-validation and with 80%/75% in the test set. Among expanded thyroid clonotypes with frequency above 0.001, most also showed up in blood, which suggests that blood repertoires may reflect the thyroid immune response. In validation, the model predicted ophthalmopathy progression with more than 55% sensitivity and around 72% specificity; approximately 12 predicted patients were CT-confirmed with GO in a median of around 6 months.

The CDR3 numbers 15 residues from cysteine through phenylalanine. The CDR3 DNA has 45 bases and is translated from base 1. According to the germline V gene (reference sequence), CDR1 reads LNHNV and CDR2 reads YYDKDF. The junction carries 9 bases between V and J, which are trimmed by 5 bases and 1 base respectively. This clonotype was seen ten or more times. Its specific antigen is unknown. Per-base quality was not reported, and no clone a single base away is much larger than it. The sample consisted of peripheral blood. The chain couples TRBV15 to TRBJ2-6; no D gene is confidently identified. The TCR comes from an adult man with Graves' ophthalmopathy. The CDR3 corresponds to CATSRVRSGANVLTF. In nucleotide form, the sequence is TGTGCCACCAGCCGAGTTAGGTCTGGGGCCAACGTCCTGACTTTC.